The 29 T cell receptor beta chains listed next were all sequenced from one sample in a study of shared clonotypes between healthy human individuals. Clones were read by immunoSEQ multiplex PCR, and TCRdb kept only the in-frame ones, dropping some. The sample lists under 600,000 clones, roughly 97% seen once, with 0.045% to 0.06% in the top ten. The source material was naive CD4+ T cells sorted from blood. Stated subset: CD45RA+ positively selected. Receptors were obtained from a young woman in good health.

The chain links TRBV28 to TRBJ2-5; D ambiguous. Germline-derived CDR1 and CDR2 are MDHEN and SYDVKM. The CDR3 covers 12 residues. Trimming shortened V by 3 bases and J by 1 base, and 3 bases separated the two germline ends. CDR3: CASSFFQETQYF. The CDR3 DNA is TGTGCCAGCAGTTTTTTCCAAGAGACCCAGTACTTC.

Concerning this clone: Different DNA sequences within this sample yield the same CDR3. The J gene is TRBJ2-5, the V gene TRBV10-3; D is perhaps TRBD1 or TRBD2 (5 bases each). V lost 0 bases, J lost 5 bases, and 7 bases lay in between. CDR3 length: 13 residues. CDR1 ENHRY and CDR2 SYGVKD come from the germline V gene. CDR3 bases: TGTGCCATCAGTGAGTCGGGGGAGGAGACCCAGTACTTC. It is translated as CAISESGEETQYF.

This sequence joins TRBV7-8 and TRBJ2-7; 11 nucleotides match TRBD2. Trimming at V came to 9 bases and at J to 3 bases, leaving 4 bases not matched to a gene. The CDR3 spans 13 residues. Germline-derived CDR1 and CDR2 are SGHVS and FQNEAQ. CDR3 sequence: CASLAGGNYEQYF. DNA of the CDR3: TGTGCCAGTTTAGCGGGAGGGAACTACGAGCAGTACTTC. Complete variable domain (other parts from reference TRBV7-8 and TRBJ2-7): GAGVSQSPRYKVAKRGQDVALRCDPISGHVSLFWYQQALGQGPEFLTYFQNEAQLDKSGLPSDRFFAERPEGSVSTLKIQRTQQEDSAVYLCASLAGGNYEQYFGPGTRLTVT.

The chain's CDR3 is CASSFLSYTEAFF. CDR3 in DNA: TGTGCCAGCAGTTTTCTTAGTTACACTGAAGCTTTCTTT. The V and J genes are TRBV28 and TRBJ1-1; no definite D call. V was trimmed by 3 bases and J by 3 bases, leaving 8 bases between them. The germline CDR1 and CDR2 sequences are MDHEN and SYDVKM. CDR3 size: 13 residues.

V gene TRBV15 combines with J gene TRBJ1-4, with D possibly being TRBD1 (6 bases). The V gene's germline CDR1 is LNHNV and CDR2 YYDKDF (reference sequence). V lost 2 bases, J lost 8 bases, and 18 bases lay in between. The CDR3 consists of 16 residues. As DNA, the CDR3 is TGTGCCACCAGCAGATTGGGACACGACATTAAGGAAAAACTGTTTTTT. Translation gives CATSRLGHDIKEKLFF.

This chain joins TRBV5-5 and TRBJ2-7; TRBD1 matches 7 bases. Germline assignment: CDR1 SGHKS and CDR2 YYEKEE (reference sequence). The CDR3 length is 14 residues. V dropped 3 bases and J dropped 5; count of bases not matched to a gene: 8. CDR3 sequence reads: CASSSLQGKNEQYF. Written as DNA, the CDR3 is TGTGCCAGCAGCTCATTACAGGGGAAGAACGAGCAGTACTTC.

This CDR3 reads CASSSGRANEVDTQYF. The CDR3 DNA follows: TGTGCCAGTAGTAGCGGGAGGGCCAATGAGGTAGATACGCAGTATTTT. The genes are TRBV19 and TRBJ2-3; 9 bases fit TRBD2. This CDR3 is 16 amino acids long. Germline trimming cut 4 bases from V and 5 bases from J; bases unmatched to any gene: 10. The germline CDR1 and CDR2 sequences are LNHDA and SQIVND (reference sequence). The full variable domain, rest sourced from reference TRBV19 and TRBJ2-3, is DGGITQSPKYLFRKEGQNVTLSCEQNLNHDAMYWYRQDPGQGLRLIYYSQIVNDFQKGDIAEGYSVSREKKESFPLTVTSAQKNPTAFYLCASSSGRANEVDTQYFGPGTRLTVL.

This rearrangement joins TRBV5-1 to TRBJ2-7; 9 bases are shared with TRBD1. The CDR3 totals 16 residues. Germline CDR1 is SGHRS and CDR2 is YFSETQ. The ends lost 3 bases at V and 5 bases at J; junction bases unmatched: 12. The CDR3: CASSSGRDRASDEQYF. CDR3 bases: TGCGCCAGCAGCTCGGGCCGGGACAGGGCTTCTGACGAGCAGTACTTC.

The CDR3 DNA sequence: TGCGCCAGCAGCCTAGCGGGAGCCCCCGGGGAGCTGTTTTTT. Amino acids: CASSLAGAPGELFF. J is TRBJ2-2 and V is TRBV10-1; 10 nucleotides match TRBD2. In germline, CDR1 is WNHNN, CDR2 SYGVQD (reference sequence). V lost 6 bases and J lost 6; bases outside the gene matches: 4. The CDR3 is 14 amino acids.

The chain uses TRBV7-9 and TRBJ1-5; 7 bases agree with TRBD1. The CDR3 has 15 residues. Looked up from germline, CDR1 is SEHNR and CDR2 is FQNEAQ (reference sequence). V lost 2 bases and J lost 4; bases outside the gene matches: 5. CDR3 sequence: CASSLQGDRNQPQHF. CDR3 nucleotides: TGTGCCAGCAGCTTACAGGGGGACAGAAATCAGCCCCAGCATTTT.

This chain links TRBV19 with TRBJ2-1; the D is unclear. Trimming cost V 10 bases and J 4 bases, with 17 bases left between them. Germline CDR1 reads LNHDA; CDR2 reads SQIVND (reference sequence). There are 14 residues in the CDR3. CDR3 DNA: TGTGCCACCACGGGCGGAACCACGTACAATGAGCAGTTCTTC. This sequence encodes CATTGGTTYNEQFF.

The rearrangement uses TRBV27 and TRBJ1-6; TRBD1 is a possible D gene (5 bases). Germline loops: CDR1 MNHEY, CDR2 SMNVEV (reference sequence). V was shortened by 5 bases and J by 9 bases, with 17 bases between the two germline ends. The length of the CDR3 is 15 residues. This CDR3 reads CASSRQPWVGSPLHF. The CDR3 DNA follows: TGTGCCAGCAGTCGACAGCCCTGGGTCGGTTCACCCCTCCACTTT.

This clone was seen only once. The chain has TRBV5-1 and TRBJ1-2; perhaps TRBD1 as D (5 bases). Germline V gives CDR1 SGHRS, CDR2 YFSETQ. CDR3 length: 14 residues. The ends were cut back, 5 bases at V and 8 bases at J, with 19 bases in the middle. The chain's CDR3 is CASSLTAVGDGYTF. DNA of the CDR3: TGCGCCAGCAGTTTAACCGCGGTGGGGGACGGCTACACCTTC.

This chain joins TRBV4-1 and TRBJ2-5, with 9 bases matching TRBD1. The assigned J gene may be wrong: the sequence end matches TRBJ2-7 better. Germline V gene lookup returns CDR1 MGHRA and CDR2 YSYEKL. This CDR3 is 18 amino acids long. In DNA, the CDR3 is TGCGCCAGCAGCCAAGTCTTCGGGGGACAGGGAAGGTCCTACGAGCAGTACTTC. Translating gives CASSQVFGGQGRSYEQYF.

The chain carries TRBV6-5 and TRBJ1-1; the D gene is possibly TRBD1 (6 bases). Germline V gene lookup returns CDR1 MNHEY and CDR2 SVGAGI. This CDR3 has 14 residues. With 2 bases removed from V and 2 bases from J, the gap between germline ends came to 9 bases. CDR3 amino acids: CASSYRTENTEAFF. DNA for the CDR3: TGTGCCAGCAGTTACAGGACAGAAAACACTGAAGCTTTCTTT.

The V call is TRBV11-2, the J call TRBJ2-2, with 9 bases lining up with TRBD1. Germline CDR1 SGHAT, CDR2 FQNNGV. This CDR3 spans 14 amino acids. V was pared by 0 bases and J by 15 bases, with 8 bases of the junction left unmatched. CDR3 sequence: CASSLDVGQGRLFF. The DNA for the CDR3 is TGTGCCAGCAGCTTAGATGTCGGACAGGGGAGGTTGTTTTTT.

The gene calls are TRBV28 and TRBJ1-3; maybe TRBD1 (5 bases). Germline lookup yields CDR1 MDHEN and CDR2 SYDVKM. This CDR3 contains 16 residues. Trimming removed 2 bases at V and 0 bases at J, with 11 bases between. CDR3 DNA sequence: TGTGCCAGCAGTTTAAACGGGGGACCCTCTGGAAACACCATATATTTT. This codes for CASSLNGGPSGNTIYF. Based on the CDR3 plus reference TRBV28 and TRBJ1-3, the full variable domain is DVKVTQSSRYLVKRTGEKVFLECVQDMDHENMFWYRQDPGLGLRLIYFSYDVKMKEKGDIPEGYSVSREKKERFSLILESASTNQTSMYLCASSLNGGPSGNTIYFGEGSWLTVV.

In DNA, the CDR3 is TGTGCCAGCAGCGCGACTAGCTCCTACGAGCAGTACTTC. It specifies CASSATSSYEQYF. V is TRBV7-8 and J is TRBJ2-7; tentatively, D is TRBD2 (6 bases). CDR1 is SGHVS and CDR2 is FQNEAQ in the germline V gene. With 5 bases removed from V and 0 bases from J, the gap between germline ends came to 8 bases. This CDR3 has 13 amino acids.

The V gene is TRBV28, the J gene TRBJ2-1; D possibly corresponds to TRBD2 (6 bases). CDR1 is MDHEN and CDR2 is SYDVKM in the germline V gene. The CDR3 has 13 residues. V was clipped by 3 bases and J by 4 bases, with 7 bases between them. The CDR3 reads CASSLEGYNEQFF. CDR3 nucleotide sequence: TGTGCCAGCAGTTTGGAGGGTTACAATGAGCAGTTCTTC.

The rearrangement links TRBV6-5 to TRBJ2-1, with D possibly TRBD2 on 7 matching bases. Germline CDR1 is MNHEY and CDR2 is SVGAGI. V shed 5 bases and J shed 4 bases, with 15 bases lying between them. This CDR3 spans 15 amino acids. The CDR3 sequence: CASSPGGQEYNEQFF. CDR3 DNA: TGTGCCAGCAGTCCGGGGGGCCAAGAATACAATGAGCAGTTCTTC.

The chain links TRBV5-6 to TRBJ2-7; D ambiguous. Germline CDR1 reads SGHDT; CDR2 reads YYEEEE. The germline V and J ends were trimmed by 2 bases and 2 bases, with 8 bases remaining between them. CDR3 length: 13 amino acids. CDR3 nucleotide sequence: TGTGCCAGCAGCTTCCAGCCGCCCTACGAGCAGTACTTC. Its protein product is CASSFQPPYEQYF.

The chain uses TRBV6-1 and TRBJ2-7; maybe TRBD1 (5 bases). Germline V gene data show CDR1 as MNHNS and CDR2 as SASEGT. Trimming cost V 6 bases and J 2 bases, with 14 bases left between them. This CDR3 comprises 14 residues. Written as DNA, the CDR3 is TGTGCCAGCAGGAAGGGGTCCATCGCCTACGAGCAGTACTTC. Translated: CASRKGSIAYEQYF.

CDR3 bases: TGTGCCAGCAGTTTACTTAAAAACAGGGGTGGAAGCTCTGGGGCCAACGTCCTGACTTTC. Translated, it gives CASSLLKNRGGSSGANVLTF. This chain joins TRBV28 and TRBJ2-6, with 7 bases fitting TRBD1. CDR1 and CDR2 from the germline V gene are MDHEN and SYDVKM. The V and J ends lost 2 bases and 0 bases, in that order; junction bases with no gene match: 13. The CDR3 has 20 amino acids.

The chain employs TRBV28 and TRBJ1-3, with TRBD1 matching over 7 bases. The CDR3 length is 15 residues. Germline CDR1 is MDHEN and CDR2 is SYDVKM. V shed 4 bases, J shed 4 bases, and the junction held 7 bases outside the gene matches. The CDR3 DNA sequence: TGTGCCAGCAGTTCGCCGACAGGGATAGGAAACACCATATATTTT. Protein sequence: CASSSPTGIGNTIYF.

The rearrangement links TRBV6-1 to TRBJ1-2; 8 nucleotides match TRBD1. The germline CDR1 and CDR2 sequences are MNHNS and SASEGT. The V segment lost 6 bases and the J segment 3 bases; nucleotides outside the gene matches: 6. The CDR3 length is 14 residues. CDR3 in DNA: TGTGCCAGCAGCCCCGACAGGGGCCACTATGGCTACACCTTC. It encodes CASSPDRGHYGYTF.

The chain recombines TRBV19 with TRBJ1-2; D is undetermined. CDR1 and CDR2 (germline): LNHDA, SQIVND (reference sequence). Trimming shortened V by 7 bases and J by 0 bases, and 12 bases separated the two germline ends. The CDR3 is made up of 14 amino acids. In DNA, the CDR3 is TGTGCCAGTACTTATACGGGAACTAACTATGGCTACACCTTC. Amino acid sequence: CASTYTGTNYGYTF.

J is TRBJ2-1 and V is TRBV28, with D perhaps TRBD2 (5 bases). V lost 7 bases and J lost 4, with 14 bases in between. Germline CDR1 MDHEN, CDR2 SYDVKM. The CDR3 is 14 residues long. The CDR3 protein is CASTQREAYNEQFF. Written as DNA, the CDR3 is TGTGCCAGCACTCAACGGGAAGCGTACAATGAGCAGTTCTTC.

The chain carries TRBV30 and TRBJ1-2; no definite D call. Per germline, CDR1 GTSNPN and CDR2 SVGIG (reference sequence). Trimming pared 8 bases from V and 6 bases from J, leaving 19 bases between. The CDR3 consists of 13 residues. The CDR3 DNA sequence: TGTGCCGGCGGCCGATCTGTGTTGGATGGCTACACCTTC. Amino acids: CAGGRSVLDGYTF. Full variable domain (remainder filled in from reference TRBV30 and TRBJ1-2): SQTIHQWPATLVQPVGSPLSLECTVEGTSNPNLYWYRQAAGRGLQLLFYSVGIGQISSEVPQNLSASRPQDRQFILSSKKLLLSDSGFYLCAGGRSVLDGYTFGSGTRLTVV.

Written as DNA, the CDR3 is TGCGCCAGCAGCTTGAACAACCTACCCGGGGAGCTGTTTTTT. Amino acid sequence: CASSLNNLPGELFF. J is TRBJ2-2 and V is TRBV5-1; D is ambiguous. Germline assignment: CDR1 SGHRS and CDR2 YFSETQ. Trimming stripped 1 base from V and 6 bases from J, with 10 bases between. The CDR3 is 14 residues long.